The present TCR beta chain was sequenced within a study of early T cells in non-severe SARS-CoV-2 infection. One entry per CDR3 protein, called by TCRdb with MiXCR from the 5' RACE reads. Of under 95,000 distinct CDR3 sequences in the sample, approximately 15% were seen once. This clonotype occurred a few times. CDR1 and CDR2 from the germline V gene are WNHNN and SYGVQD (reference sequence). The trim removed 2 bases at V and 5 bases at J, leaving 5 bases unmatched. This CDR3 has 14 amino acids. Sequencing used whole blood. The chain has TRBV10-1 and TRBJ2-7; 8 bases fit TRBD1. The sequence was obtained from an adult who was a healthcare worker with PCR-confirmed SARS-CoV-2 infection or an uninfected control (not recorded which). CDR3 sequence (DNA): TGCGCCAGCAGTGAGACCGGGACAGGCAACGAGCAGTACTTC. Residues: CASSETGTGNEQYF.